The rows below give T cell receptor beta chains drawn from one sample of a study of CD8 T cells in Susac syndrome. In TCRdb, the immunoSEQ multiplex PCR reads were re-called with MiXCR into one record per CDR3 protein. The table includes 300,000 or so distinct CDR3 sequences, about 91% detected once. Sequencing was done on a sample of CD4+ T cells from PBMCs. Receptors were obtained from a human donor with multiple sclerosis. CDR3s include the opening cysteine and the closing phenylalanine or tryptophan. D genes are given only for firm matches. Rows may omit the clone size; those that give it use once, few, many or a size class.

size,V,J,D,CDR3,DNA
NA,TRBV12-3/TRBV12-4,TRBJ2-7,NA,CASSFRTTRYEQYF,TGTGCCAGCAGTTTCCGCACTACACGGTACGAGCAGTACTTC
once,TRBV15,TRBJ2-1,NA,CATSRELGTYNEQFF,TGTGCCACCAGCAGGGAACTAGGGACCTACAATGAGCAGTTCTTC
NA,TRBV7-3,TRBJ1-2,NA,CASSLAGGASYGYTF,TGTGCCAGCAGCTTAGCTGGGGGGGCGAGCTATGGCTACACCTTC
NA,TRBV4-3,TRBJ1-2,NA,CASSHSDRRTLGRANGYTF,TGCGCCAGCAGCCATTCTGACAGGAGAACTCTCGGCCGAGCGAATGGCTACACCTTC
NA,TRBV7-2,TRBJ2-3,TRBD2,CASSLASIGWAGVNTQYF,TGTGCCAGCAGCTTAGCTTCCATTGGTTGGGCGGGAGTGAATACGCAGTATTTT
NA,TRBV5-1,TRBJ2-3,NA,CASSLLGITDTQYF,TGCGCCAGCAGCTTATTAGGGATCACAGATACGCAGTATTTT
NA,TRBV5-1,TRBJ1-2,TRBD1,CASSLAGTLYSRGHGYTF,TGCGCCAGCAGCTTGGCCGGGACTCTCTACTCCAGGGGGCATGGCTACACCTTC
NA,TRBV5-1,TRBJ2-5,TRBD2,CASSARTSGGEETQYF,TGCGCCAGCAGCGCACGGACTAGCGGGGGGGAAGAGACCCAGTACTTC
NA,TRBV20-1,TRBJ1-6,TRBD1,CSARVWDRDAYNSPLHF,TGCAGTGCTAGAGTCTGGGACAGGGACGCCTATAATTCACCCCTCCACTTT
NA,TRBV7-8,TRBJ2-7,NA,CASSPRGRYEQYF,TGTGCCAGCAGCCCCCGCGGAAGGTACGAGCAGTACTTC
NA,TRBV2,TRBJ2-5,NA,CASSVRQGGRETQYF,TGTGCCAGCAGTGTCCGGCAGGGTGGTAGGGAGACCCAGTACTTC
NA,TRBV5-1,TRBJ2-5,NA,CASSYRDLETQYF,TGCGCCAGCAGCTACAGGGATTTGGAGACCCAGTACTTC
NA,TRBV12-3/TRBV12-4,TRBJ1-1,NA,CASPWYRVNTEAFF,TGTGCCAGCCCTTGGTACAGGGTCAACACTGAAGCTTTCTTT
few,TRBV30,TRBJ1-4,TRBD1,CAWGNDRGSEKLFF,TGTGCCTGGGGCAACGACAGGGGTAGTGAAAAACTGTTTTTT
NA,TRBV11-3,TRBJ2-2,NA,CASSRTFSGGELFF,TGTGCCAGCAGCCGGACTTTCTCGGGCGGGGAGCTGTTTTTT
few,TRBV18,TRBJ1-1,NA,CASSPAGTGNTEAFF,TGTGCCAGCTCACCAGCTGGGACTGGGAACACTGAAGCTTTCTTT
NA,TRBV7-8,TRBJ2-7,TRBD1,CASSLKQGSYEQYF,TGTGCCAGCAGCTTAAAACAGGGGTCCTACGAGCAGTACTTC
NA,TRBV24-1,TRBJ1-1,NA,CATSEVGNTEAFF,TGTGCCACCAGTGAGGTGGGGAACACTGAAGCTTTCTTT
NA,TRBV7-2,TRBJ2-7,TRBD2,CASSLASGSVYEQYF,TGTGCCAGCAGCTTAGCTAGCGGGAGCGTATACGAGCAGTACTTC
NA,TRBV6-4,TRBJ2-3,NA,CASSDQPRDTQYF,TGTGCCAGCAGTGACCAACCTCGGGATACGCAGTATTTT
NA,TRBV5-8,TRBJ1-6,NA,CASSLEGGLTPLHF,TGTGCCAGCAGCTTGGAAGGGGGACTTACACCCCTCCACTTT
NA,TRBV7-3,TRBJ1-2,NA,CASSRATGANYGYTF,TGTGCCAGCAGCCGCGCCACGGGGGCTAACTATGGCTACACCTTC
NA,TRBV7-9,TRBJ2-5,TRBD1,CASSIGTAQETQYF,TGTGCCAGCAGCATCGGGACAGCTCAAGAGACCCAGTACTTC
NA,TRBV18,TRBJ1-1,NA,CASSPPSGRGTEAFF,TGTGCCAGCTCCCCCCCGTCGGGTAGGGGGACTGAAGCTTTCTTT
once,TRBV30,TRBJ2-5,TRBD1,CAWSVGDRGIQETQYF,TGTGCCTGGAGTGTAGGGGACAGGGGAATCCAAGAGACCCAGTACTTC
NA,TRBV11-2,TRBJ1-5,NA,CASSLWPGGGQPQHF,TGTGCCAGCAGCTTATGGCCGGGGGGCGGGCAGCCCCAGCATTTT
NA,TRBV7-9,TRBJ1-1,NA,CASSLANLQSAEAFF,TGTGCCAGCAGCTTAGCGAATCTTCAGAGCGCTGAAGCTTTCTTT
NA,TRBV7-2,TRBJ2-7,NA,CASSLVLMSYEQYF,TGTGCCAGCAGCTTAGTTCTAATGAGTTACGAGCAGTACTTC
NA,TRBV2,TRBJ2-4,NA,CASGGTFRIQYF,TGTGCCAGCGGCGGGACATTTCGTATTCAGTACTTC
NA,TRBV20-1,TRBJ2-3,NA,CSARGGRDTQYF,TGCAGTGCTAGAGGGGGGAGGGATACGCAGTATTTT
NA,TRBV29-1,TRBJ1-1,NA,CSVEQGSAFF,TGCAGCGTTGAACAGGGTTCGGCTTTCTTT
NA,TRBV7-3,TRBJ2-1,NA,CASSLTRTGSYNEQFF,TGTGCCAGCAGCTTAACAAGAACAGGGAGCTACAATGAGCAGTTCTTC
NA,TRBV10-3,TRBJ2-1,TRBD2,CAISVAGVDNEQFF,TGTGCCATCAGTGTAGCGGGGGTCGACAATGAGCAGTTCTTC
NA,TRBV7-9,TRBJ1-1,TRBD1,CASSIGGGGYTEAFF,TGTGCCAGCAGCATCGGGGGAGGGGGCTACACTGAAGCTTTCTTT
few,TRBV29-1,TRBJ1-1,NA,CSVAGANTEAFF,TGCAGCGTTGCAGGGGCGAACACTGAAGCTTTCTTT
NA,TRBV29-1,TRBJ2-7,NA,CSVVKGGGAPEEQYF,TGCAGCGTTGTTAAAGGTGGAGGGGCGCCTGAAGAGCAGTACTTC
NA,TRBV12-3/TRBV12-4,TRBJ2-2,NA,CASSFGGRDTGELFF,TGTGCCAGCAGCTTTGGGGGGCGGGACACCGGGGAGCTGTTTTTT
NA,TRBV10-3,TRBJ2-1,NA,CAISESGGTYNEQFF,TGTGCCATCAGTGAGTCCGGGGGCACCTACAATGAGCAGTTCTTC
NA,TRBV9,TRBJ2-7,TRBD2,CASSVAGGPTYEQYF,TGTGCCAGCAGCGTAGCGGGAGGGCCTACCTACGAGCAGTACTTC
NA,TRBV7-2,TRBJ2-7,NA,CASSTRQVVEQYF,TGTGCCAGCAGCACAAGACAGGTAGTCGAGCAGTACTTC
NA,TRBV7-9,TRBJ1-1,NA,CASSLDGGGTEAFF,TGTGCCAGCAGCTTAGATGGGGGGGGCACTGAAGCTTTCTTT